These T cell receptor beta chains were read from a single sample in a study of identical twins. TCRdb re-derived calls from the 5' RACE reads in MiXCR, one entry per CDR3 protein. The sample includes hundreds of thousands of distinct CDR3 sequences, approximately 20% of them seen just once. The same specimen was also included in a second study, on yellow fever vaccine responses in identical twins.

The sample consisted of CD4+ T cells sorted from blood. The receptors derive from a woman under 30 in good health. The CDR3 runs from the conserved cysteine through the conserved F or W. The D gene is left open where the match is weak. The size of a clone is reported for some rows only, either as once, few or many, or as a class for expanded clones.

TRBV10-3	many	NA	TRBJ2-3	TGTGCCATCAGTGAGGGGGATACGCAGTATTTT	CAISEGDTQYF
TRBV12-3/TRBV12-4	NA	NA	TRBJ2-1	TGTGCCAGCACAACAGAGGTTGCCTACAATGAGCAGTTCTTC	CASTTEVAYNEQFF
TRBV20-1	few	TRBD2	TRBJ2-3	TGCAGTGCTATCCCTAGCGGGGGCACAGATACGCAGTATTTT	CSAIPSGGTDTQYF
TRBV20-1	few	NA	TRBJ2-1	TGCAGTGCCAGAAACAATGAGCAGTTCTTC	CSARNNEQFF
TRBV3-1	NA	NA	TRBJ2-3	TGTGCCAGCAGCCCCCTTGGGATGGAGACAGATACGCAGTATTTT	CASSPLGMETDTQYF
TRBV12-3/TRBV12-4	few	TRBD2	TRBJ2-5	TGTGCCAGCAGTTGGTCGGCGGGAGCACGAGAGACCCAGTACTTC	CASSWSAGARETQYF
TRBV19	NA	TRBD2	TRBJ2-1	TGTGCGGGGGGGTTTGGACCCCCTGGCAATGAGCAGTTCTTC	CAGGFGPPGNEQFF
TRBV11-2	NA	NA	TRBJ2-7	TGTGCCAGCAGGGGAGTCGGGGACCAAAGGGCCTACGAGCAGTACTTC	CASRGVGDQRAYEQYF
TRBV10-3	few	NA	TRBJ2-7	TGTGCCATCACCTGGAATGGGCTAGCCTACGAGCAGTACTTC	CAITWNGLAYEQYF
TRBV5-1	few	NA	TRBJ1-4	TGCGCCAGCAGCTGGGACGGATCCACAACTAATGAAAAACTGTTTTTT	CASSWDGSTTNEKLFF
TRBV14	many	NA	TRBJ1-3	TGTGCCAGCAGCCAACAGGGCCTCTCTGGAAACACCATATATTTT	CASSQQGLSGNTIYF
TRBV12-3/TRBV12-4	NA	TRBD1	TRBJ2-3	TGTGCCAGCAGTTCTAACAGGGGATTCACAGATACGCAGTATTTT	CASSSNRGFTDTQYF
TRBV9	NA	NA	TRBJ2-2	TGTGCCAGCAGCGCCCGACCGGCGGGCGGGGAGCTGTTTTTT	CASSARPAGGELFF